The following is a T cell receptor (beta chain) sequence with its context. It was with 60 Vbeta and 13 Jbeta primers that the PCR ran. Sequenced by immunoSEQ multiplex PCR; TCRdb stores in-frame clones only, minus some. The sample comprises some 110,000 clones, about 70% of which are singletons, and around 9% rests with the top ten. The source of the sample is a study of cytomegalovirus exposure and HLA in healthy donors. The CDR3 has 16 amino acids. The V end was cut by 3 bases, the J end by 0 bases, with 14 bases between. Looked up from germline, CDR1 is MGHRA and CDR2 is YSYEKL. Sequencing was carried out using PBMCs. The chain uses TRBV4-1 and TRBJ1-2, with a possible D match to TRBD1 (5 bases). This TCR came from a man aged 30 to 45 in good health and CMV-seropositive. The CDR3: CASSHPRTGPNYGYTF. DNA of the CDR3: TGCGCCAGCAGCCACCCGCGTACAGGTCCTAACTATGGCTACACCTTC.